A single TCR beta chain is shown here with its context. Germline CDR1 and CDR2: DFQATT and SNEGSKA (reference sequence). The CDR3 contains 15 residues. V was trimmed by 1 base and J by 0 bases, leaving 11 bases between them. Unique molecular identifiers were incorporated during preparation of the TCRbeta library. MiXCR, run by TCRdb on the PCR reads, gives a single entry per CDR3 protein. The repertoire has more than 450,000 distinct CDR3 sequences, approximately 20% of them found once; the top ten carry approximately 3%. The data are from a study of T-cell reconstitution after alpha-beta-depleted transplantation in children.

The material sequenced was PBMCs from the stem cell graft donor, taken from the stem cell graft. The chain recombines TRBV20-1 with TRBJ2-3; a weak D match, TRBD2 (6 bases). The sequence derives from a human donor who donated a stem cell graft to a child with acute lymphoblastic leukemia. The CDR3 region has the DNA TGCAGTGCTAGAGCCCCTAGCGCTAGCACAGATACGCAGTATTTT. As protein: CSARAPSASTDTQYF.